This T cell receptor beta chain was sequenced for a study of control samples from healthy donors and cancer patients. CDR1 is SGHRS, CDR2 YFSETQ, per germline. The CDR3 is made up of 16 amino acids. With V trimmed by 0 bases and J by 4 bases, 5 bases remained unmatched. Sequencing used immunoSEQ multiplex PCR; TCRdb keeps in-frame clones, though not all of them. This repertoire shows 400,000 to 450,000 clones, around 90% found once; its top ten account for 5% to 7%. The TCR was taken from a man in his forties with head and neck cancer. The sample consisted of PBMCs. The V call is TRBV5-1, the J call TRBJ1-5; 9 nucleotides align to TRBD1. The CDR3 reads CASSLGQTGGNQPQHF. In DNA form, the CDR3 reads TGCGCCAGCAGCTTGGGACAGACAGGGGGTAATCAGCCCCAGCATTTT.